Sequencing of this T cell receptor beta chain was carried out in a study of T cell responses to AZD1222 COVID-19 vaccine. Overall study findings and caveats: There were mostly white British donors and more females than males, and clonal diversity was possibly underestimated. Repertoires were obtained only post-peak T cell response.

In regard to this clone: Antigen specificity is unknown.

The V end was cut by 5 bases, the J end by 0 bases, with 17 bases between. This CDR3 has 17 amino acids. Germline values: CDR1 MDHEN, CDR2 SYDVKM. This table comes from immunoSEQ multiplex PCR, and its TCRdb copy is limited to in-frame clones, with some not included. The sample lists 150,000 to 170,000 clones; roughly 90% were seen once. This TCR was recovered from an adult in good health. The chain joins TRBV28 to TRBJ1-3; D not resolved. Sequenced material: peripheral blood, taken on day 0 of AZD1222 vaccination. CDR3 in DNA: TGTGCCAGCAGTCCCGATATGGTCGACGTCTCTGGAAACACCATATATTTT. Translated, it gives CASSPDMVDVSGNTIYF. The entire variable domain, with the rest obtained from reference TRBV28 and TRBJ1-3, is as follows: DVKVTQSSRYLVKRTGEKVFLECVQDMDHENMFWYRQDPGLGLRLIYFSYDVKMKEKGDIPEGYSVSREKKERFSLILESASTNQTSMYLCASSPDMVDVSGNTIYFGEGSWLTVV.